The source of this TCR beta chain is a study of naive and memory T cell subsets. This CDR3 is 12 amino acids long. The V and J ends lost 7 bases and 2 bases respectively, with 11 bases between them. Per the germline V gene, CDR1 is DFQATT and CDR2 is SNEGSKA (reference sequence). Study-level points and caveats: The RNA method is potentially sensitive to activation and differentiation changes.

TCR cDNA received a 3' ligated oligonucleotide that carried a UMI. RNA was extracted from under 3 ml of whole blood of healthy adults. Cells were not sorted; total RNA input targeted roughly 1 to 1000 ng. This clonotype occurred many times. Its antigen is not known. The SP2 primer and nested alpha and beta constant region primers amplified ligated cDNA in four rounds. For blood and skin samples, reverse transcription used TCR alpha and beta constant primers. TCRdb reanalysed the 5' RACE reads using MiXCR and keeps one entry per CDR3 protein. The sample contains roughly 60,000 distinct CDR3 sequences, about 7% of which appear only once.

The chain couples TRBV20-1 to TRBJ2-5; a possible D gene is TRBD2 (6 bases). The sequence derives from a male donor in good health. The CDR3 here is CSVQTRQETQYF. For the CDR3, the DNA is TGCAGTGTCCAGACTAGACAAGAGACCCAGTACTTC.